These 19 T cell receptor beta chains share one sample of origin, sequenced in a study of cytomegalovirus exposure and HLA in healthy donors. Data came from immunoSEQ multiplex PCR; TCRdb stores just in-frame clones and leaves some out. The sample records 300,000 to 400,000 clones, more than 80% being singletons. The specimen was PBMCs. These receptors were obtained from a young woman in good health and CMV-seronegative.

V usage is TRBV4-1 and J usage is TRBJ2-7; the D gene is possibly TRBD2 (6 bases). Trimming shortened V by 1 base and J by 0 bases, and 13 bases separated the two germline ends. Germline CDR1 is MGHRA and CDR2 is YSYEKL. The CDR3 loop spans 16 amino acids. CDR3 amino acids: CASSQGRGLSSYEQYF. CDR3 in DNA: TGCGCCAGCAGCCAAGGGCGGGGTTTAAGCTCCTACGAGCAGTACTTC.

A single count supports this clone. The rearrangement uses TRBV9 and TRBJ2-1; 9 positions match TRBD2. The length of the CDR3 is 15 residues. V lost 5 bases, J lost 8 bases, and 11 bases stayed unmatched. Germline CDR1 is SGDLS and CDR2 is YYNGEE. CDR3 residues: CASRGSGGGHDEQFF. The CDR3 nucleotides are TGTGCCAGCAGAGGTAGCGGGGGCGGTCACGATGAGCAGTTCTTC.

CDR3 DNA sequence: TGTGCCAGCAGCTTGGAGAGGGACTATGGCTACACCTTC. Amino acid sequence: CASSLERDYGYTF. The gene calls are TRBV5-4 and TRBJ1-2; D ambiguous. From germline, CDR1 is SGHNT and CDR2 YYREEE (reference sequence). This CDR3 region has 13 residues. V dropped 0 bases and J dropped 3 bases, with 6 bases sitting between them.

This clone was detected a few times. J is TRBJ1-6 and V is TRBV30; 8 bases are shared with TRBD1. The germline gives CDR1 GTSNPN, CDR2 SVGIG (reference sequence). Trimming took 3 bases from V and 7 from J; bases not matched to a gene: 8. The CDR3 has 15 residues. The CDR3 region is CAWRRDRMENSPLHF. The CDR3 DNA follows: TGTGCCTGGAGGAGGGACAGGATGGAAAATTCACCCCTCCACTTT.

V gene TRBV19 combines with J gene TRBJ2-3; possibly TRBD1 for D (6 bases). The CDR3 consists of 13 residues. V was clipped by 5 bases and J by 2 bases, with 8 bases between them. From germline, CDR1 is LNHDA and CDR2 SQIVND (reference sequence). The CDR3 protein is CASSGTYTDTQYF. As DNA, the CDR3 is TGTGCCAGTAGTGGGACATACACAGATACGCAGTATTTT.

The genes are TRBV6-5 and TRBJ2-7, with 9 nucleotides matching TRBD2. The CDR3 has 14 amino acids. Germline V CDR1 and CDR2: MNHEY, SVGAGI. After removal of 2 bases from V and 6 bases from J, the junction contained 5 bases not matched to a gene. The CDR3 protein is CASSYMSSGGEQYF. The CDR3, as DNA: TGTGCCAGCAGTTACATGAGTAGCGGGGGCGAGCAGTACTTC.

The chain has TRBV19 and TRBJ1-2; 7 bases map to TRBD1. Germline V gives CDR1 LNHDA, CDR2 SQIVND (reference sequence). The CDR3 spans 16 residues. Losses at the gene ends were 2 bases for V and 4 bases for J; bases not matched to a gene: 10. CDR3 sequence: CASSIKTGIPSYGYTF. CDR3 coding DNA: TGTGCCAGTAGTATAAAGACAGGGATACCGAGCTATGGCTACACCTTC.

The CDR3 reads CASSNPSSGIYGYTF. CDR3 nucleotides: TGTGCCAGCAGTAACCCGTCGTCCGGGATCTATGGCTACACCTTC. This rearrangement joins TRBV28 to TRBJ1-2; D is unresolved. Looked up from germline, CDR1 is MDHEN and CDR2 is SYDVKM. V was shortened by 5 bases and J by 4 bases, with 17 bases between the two germline ends. The CDR3 consists of 15 residues.

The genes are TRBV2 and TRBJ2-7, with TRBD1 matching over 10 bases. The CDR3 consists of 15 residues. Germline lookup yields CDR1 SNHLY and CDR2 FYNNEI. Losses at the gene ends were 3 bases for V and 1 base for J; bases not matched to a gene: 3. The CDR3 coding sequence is TGTGCCAGCAGTGATTGGACAGGGGGGTCCTACGAGCAGTACTTC. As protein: CASSDWTGGSYEQYF.

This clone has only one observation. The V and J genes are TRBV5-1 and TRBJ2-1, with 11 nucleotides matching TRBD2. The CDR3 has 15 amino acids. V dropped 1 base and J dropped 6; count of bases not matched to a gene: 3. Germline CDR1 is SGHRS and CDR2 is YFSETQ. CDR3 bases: TGCGCCAGCAGCTTGCTAGCGGGAGGCCTCAATGAGCAGTTCTTC. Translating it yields CASSLLAGGLNEQFF.

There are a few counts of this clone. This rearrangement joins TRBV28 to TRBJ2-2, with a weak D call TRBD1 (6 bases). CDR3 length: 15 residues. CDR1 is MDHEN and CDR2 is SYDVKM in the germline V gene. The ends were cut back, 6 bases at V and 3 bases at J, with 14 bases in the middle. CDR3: CASSSGQRDTGELFF. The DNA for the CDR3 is TGTGCCAGCAGCTCCGGACAGAGGGACACCGGGGAGCTGTTTTTT.

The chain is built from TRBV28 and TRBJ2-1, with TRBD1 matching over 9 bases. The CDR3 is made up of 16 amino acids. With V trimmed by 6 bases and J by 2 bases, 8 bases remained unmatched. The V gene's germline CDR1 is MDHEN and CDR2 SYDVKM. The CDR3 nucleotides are TGTGCCAGCAGGCAACCCGGGACAGGGCCCTACAATGAGCAGTTCTTC. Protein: CASRQPGTGPYNEQFF.

CDR3 sequence reads: CASGPRHVNQPQHF. The CDR3 DNA sequence: TGTGCTAGTGGTCCTCGACACGTGAATCAGCCCCAGCATTTT. The rearrangement uses TRBV12-5 and TRBJ1-5, with unresolved D. Germline CDR1 and CDR2: LGHNT and FRNRAP. The CDR3 is 14 residues long. Trimming pared 5 bases from V and 4 bases from J, leaving 12 bases between.

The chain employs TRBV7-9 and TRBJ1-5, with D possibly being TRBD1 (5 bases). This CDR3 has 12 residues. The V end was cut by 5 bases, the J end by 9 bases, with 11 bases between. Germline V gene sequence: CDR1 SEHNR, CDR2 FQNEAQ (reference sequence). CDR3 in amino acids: CASSVDSGPQHF. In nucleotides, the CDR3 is TGTGCCAGCAGCGTAGACAGCGGGCCCCAGCATTTT.

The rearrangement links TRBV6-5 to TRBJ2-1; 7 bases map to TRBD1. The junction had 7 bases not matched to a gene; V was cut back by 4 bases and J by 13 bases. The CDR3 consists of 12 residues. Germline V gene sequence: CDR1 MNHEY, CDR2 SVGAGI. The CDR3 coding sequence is TGTGCCAGCAGTTCACTACAGGGGATCCAGTTCTTC. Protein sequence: CASSSLQGIQFF.

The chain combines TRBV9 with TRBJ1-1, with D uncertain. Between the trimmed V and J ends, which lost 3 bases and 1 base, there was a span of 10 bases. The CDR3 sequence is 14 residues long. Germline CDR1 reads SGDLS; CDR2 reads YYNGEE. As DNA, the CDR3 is TGTGCCAGCAGCGAGAGAGAGCCGAACACTGAAGCTTTCTTT. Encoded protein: CASSEREPNTEAFF.

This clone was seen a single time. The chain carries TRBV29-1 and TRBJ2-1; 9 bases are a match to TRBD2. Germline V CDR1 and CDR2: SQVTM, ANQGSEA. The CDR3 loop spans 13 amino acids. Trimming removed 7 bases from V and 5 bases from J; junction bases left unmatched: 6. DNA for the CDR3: TGCAGCGGTGCGGGGGGGACCCACAATGAGCAGTTCTTC. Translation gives CSGAGGTHNEQFF.

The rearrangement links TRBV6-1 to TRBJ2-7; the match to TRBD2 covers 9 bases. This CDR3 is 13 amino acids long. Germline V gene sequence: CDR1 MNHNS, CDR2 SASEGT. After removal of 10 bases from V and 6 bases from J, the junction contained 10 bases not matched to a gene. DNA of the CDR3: TGTGCCACACCGGGGGCGGGAGGGCTCGAGCAGTACTTC. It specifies CATPGAGGLEQYF.

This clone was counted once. CDR3 nucleotide sequence: TGTGCCTGGGGGGACAGGGGGCTCGAGCAGTACTTC. It yields the protein CAWGDRGLEQYF. The rearrangement uses TRBV30 and TRBJ2-7; TRBD1 matches at 12 bases. The CDR3 has 12 residues. Germline CDR1 GTSNPN, CDR2 SVGIG (reference sequence). V was clipped by 5 bases and J by 6 bases; unmatched bases: 2.